Listed below are T cell receptor beta chains from one sample, sequenced in a study of blood T cell repertoires in COVID-19. Assay used: immunoSEQ multiplex PCR; TCRdb lists only in-frame clones, some missing. The profile covers approximately 200,000 clones, with around 83% appearing a single time and approximately 2.9% taken by the ten largest. Sample: peripheral blood. These receptors all come from a woman aged 25 to 45 with active or convalescent COVID-19. The CDR3 runs from the conserved cysteine through the conserved F or W. The D gene is left open where the match is weak. Some rows mark clone size as missing; the rest say once, few, many or name a class of expanded clone.

D: TRBD1
V: TRBV5-6
size: NA
J: TRBJ1-5
DNA: TGTGCCAGCAGCTTGTATCGGACAGGGCACAATCAGCCCCAGCATTTT
CDR3: CASSLYRTGHNQPQHF

D: NA
V: TRBV6-5
size: NA
J: TRBJ1-1
DNA: TGTGCCAGCAGTTCACAGAGAGGGACATTGAACACTGAAGCTTTCTTT
CDR3: CASSSQRGTLNTEAFF

D: NA
V: TRBV6-1
size: NA
J: TRBJ1-6
DNA: TGTGCCAGCAGTGAATATAGGGGTTCAGCTAATTCACCCCTCCACTTT
CDR3: CASSEYRGSANSPLHF

D: NA
V: TRBV7-6
size: NA
J: TRBJ1-1
DNA: TGTGCCAGCAGCGCTAGGTCTGGCTCGTCGAACACTGAAGCTTTCTTT
CDR3: CASSARSGSSNTEAFF

D: NA
V: TRBV5-5
size: NA
J: TRBJ1-5
DNA: TGTGCCAGCAGCGGACTACAGGAGAATCAGCCCCAGCATTTT
CDR3: CASSGLQENQPQHF

D: TRBD2
V: TRBV5-1
size: NA
J: TRBJ2-1
DNA: TGCGCCAGCAGCGGGACTAGCGGGGGGGCCCTCCAACAGTTCTTC
CDR3: CASSGTSGGALQQFF

D: NA
V: TRBV12-3/TRBV12-4
size: NA
J: TRBJ1-1
DNA: TGTGCCAGCAGTTTGGGGGGGAGGACTGAAGCTTTCTTT
CDR3: CASSLGGRTEAFF

D: NA
V: TRBV30
size: NA
J: TRBJ2-1
DNA: TGTGCCTGGAGTACCAGCTCCTACAATGAGCAGTTCTTC
CDR3: CAWSTSSYNEQFF

D: TRBD2
V: TRBV5-1
size: once
J: TRBJ2-4
DNA: TGCGCCAGCAGCTTGGATGCGGGGGTAAACATTCAGTACTTC
CDR3: CASSLDAGVNIQYF

D: TRBD2
V: TRBV19
size: NA
J: TRBJ2-5
DNA: TGTGCCAGTAGTAGGACTAGCGGGAGGACGGAGACCCAGTACTTC
CDR3: CASSRTSGRTETQYF

D: NA
V: TRBV5-4
size: NA
J: TRBJ1-2
DNA: TGTGCCAGCAGCCCGAATAGCCCCCGCTATGGCTACACCTTC
CDR3: CASSPNSPRYGYTF

D: NA
V: TRBV2
size: NA
J: TRBJ2-5
DNA: TGTGCCAGCAGTGCTGGGACAACAGGTCCAGAGACCCAGTACTTC
CDR3: CASSAGTTGPETQYF

D: NA
V: TRBV3-1/TRBV3-2
size: NA
J: TRBJ1-1
DNA: TGTGCCAGCAGCCAAAGCCTTATCACTGAAGCTTTCTTT
CDR3: CASSQSLITEAFF

D: TRBD1
V: TRBV28
size: few
J: TRBJ2-7
DNA: TGTGCCAGCAGTTTAACGACAGGGGGGACCTACGAGCAGTACTTC
CDR3: CASSLTTGGTYEQYF

D: NA
V: TRBV11-2
size: NA
J: TRBJ2-3
DNA: TGTGCCAGCAGCTTAGGAGCAGGGGGCGGGGGCGCAGATACGCAGTATTTT
CDR3: CASSLGAGGGGADTQYF

D: NA
V: TRBV6-5
size: NA
J: TRBJ1-5
DNA: TGTGCCAGCAGTTCTAGGTCTAGCAATCAGCCCCAGCATTTT
CDR3: CASSSRSSNQPQHF

D: TRBD1
V: TRBV5-6
size: NA
J: TRBJ1-2
DNA: TGTGCCAGCAGCTTGGGGCCCCCGACAGGGTTCTATGGCTACACCTTC
CDR3: CASSLGPPTGFYGYTF

D: NA
V: TRBV4-1
size: NA
J: TRBJ2-1
DNA: TGCGCCAGCAGCCAAAGCGGTTTCGCCTACAATGAGCAGTTCTTC
CDR3: CASSQSGFAYNEQFF

D: NA
V: TRBV2
size: NA
J: TRBJ2-4
DNA: TGTGCCAGCAGTGAAACGACTGTCAAAAACATTCAGTACTTC
CDR3: CASSETTVKNIQYF

D: NA
V: TRBV2
size: NA
J: TRBJ1-1
DNA: TGTGCCGGCCGACAGTTACAAGCTGAAGCTTTCTTT
CDR3: CAGRQLQAEAFF

D: NA
V: TRBV11-3
size: NA
J: TRBJ2-1
DNA: TGTGCTCCAGGGCAGGGCCGCTACAATGAGCAGTTCTTC
CDR3: CAPGQGRYNEQFF

D: TRBD1
V: TRBV7-8
size: NA
J: TRBJ1-4
DNA: TGTGCCAGCAGCATCACCAGGGGGCTGACTAATGAAAAACTGTTTTTT
CDR3: CASSITRGLTNEKLFF

D: NA
V: TRBV9
size: NA
J: TRBJ1-1
DNA: TGTGCCAGCAGCTATGGGGGAGGCACTGAAGCTTTCTTT
CDR3: CASSYGGGTEAFF

D: NA
V: TRBV2
size: NA
J: TRBJ1-1
DNA: TGTGCCAGCCAACGGGGGATCTGGGACACTGAAGCTTTCTTT
CDR3: CASQRGIWDTEAFF

D: NA
V: TRBV20-1
size: NA
J: TRBJ2-5
DNA: TGCAGTGCTAGAGAGGGAGCGAGTCAGTACTTC
CDR3: CSAREGASQYF

D: TRBD1
V: TRBV24-1
size: NA
J: TRBJ2-1
DNA: TGTGCCACCAGAGGGACAGGGGGCTTGGGGGAGCAGTTCTTC
CDR3: CATRGTGGLGEQFF

D: TRBD1
V: TRBV19
size: NA
J: TRBJ2-7
DNA: TGTGCCAGTAGTATAGACCCTCGGACAGGGGCGACCTACGAGCAGTACTTC
CDR3: CASSIDPRTGATYEQYF

D: NA
V: TRBV18
size: NA
J: TRBJ1-2
DNA: TGTGCCAGCTCACCCCAGGACAGCTATGGCTACACCTTC
CDR3: CASSPQDSYGYTF

D: NA
V: TRBV18
size: NA
J: TRBJ2-5
DNA: TGTGCCAGCTCGATACAGAGAAACCAAGAGACCCAGTACTTC
CDR3: CASSIQRNQETQYF

D: NA
V: TRBV7-2
size: few
J: TRBJ1-2
DNA: TGTGCCAGCAGCTTAGGGGGGGTTAGAGGAGGCTACACCTTC
CDR3: CASSLGGVRGGYTF

D: NA
V: TRBV7-9
size: NA
J: TRBJ1-2
DNA: TGTGCCAGCAGCTTAGTCCAGGGGCTGGACTATGGCTACACCTTC
CDR3: CASSLVQGLDYGYTF

D: TRBD1
V: TRBV9
size: NA
J: TRBJ1-1
DNA: TGTGCCAGCAGCCCACTGACAGGGTTGAACACTGAAGCTTTCTTT
CDR3: CASSPLTGLNTEAFF

D: NA
V: TRBV2
size: NA
J: TRBJ1-4
DNA: TGTGCCAGCAGCTCGGGACATTTTGAAAAACTGTTTTTT
CDR3: CASSSGHFEKLFF

D: NA
V: TRBV19
size: NA
J: TRBJ1-2
DNA: TGTGCCAGTAAATGGGGGGGTACTAACTATGGCTACACCTTC
CDR3: CASKWGGTNYGYTF

D: TRBD1
V: TRBV2
size: NA
J: TRBJ1-2
DNA: TGTGCCAGCAGGGCTCGGACAGGGTATGGCTACACCTTC
CDR3: CASRARTGYGYTF

D: NA
V: TRBV2
size: NA
J: TRBJ1-1
DNA: TGTGCCAGCAGTGTTGCGGGGGCGAACACTGAAGCTTTCTTT
CDR3: CASSVAGANTEAFF

D: NA
V: TRBV4-1
size: NA
J: TRBJ1-1
DNA: TGCGCCAGCAGCCAGGGTCTGGCCTTTGGGAGAAACACTGAAGCTTTCTTT
CDR3: CASSQGLAFGRNTEAFF

D: NA
V: TRBV6-2/TRBV6-3
size: NA
J: TRBJ2-3
DNA: TGTGCCAGCAGTTCCTATTTTTTGAGGAGCACAGATACGCAGTATTTT
CDR3: CASSSYFLRSTDTQYF

D: TRBD1
V: TRBV4-1
size: NA
J: TRBJ1-2
DNA: TGCGCCAGCAGCCAAGAGAGGGACAGGGGGAGGAATGGCTACACCTTC
CDR3: CASSQERDRGRNGYTF

D: NA
V: TRBV5-6
size: NA
J: TRBJ1-5
DNA: TGTGCCAGCAGCTTCGACGGGGATCAGCCCCAGCATTTT
CDR3: CASSFDGDQPQHF

D: TRBD1
V: TRBV13
size: once
J: TRBJ2-7
DNA: TGTGCCAGCAGCTTAGGGGGGACAGGGGACGAAAATTCCTACGAGCAGTACTTC
CDR3: CASSLGGTGDENSYEQYF

D: TRBD1
V: TRBV11-3
size: NA
J: TRBJ1-1
DNA: TGTGCCAGCAGCTCGGACAGGGCAAACACTGAAGCTTTCTTT
CDR3: CASSSDRANTEAFF